These 11 T cell receptor beta chains were all obtained from the same sample, sequenced in a study of glioma-infiltrating T cells after dendritic cell vaccination. The repertoire was sequenced with immunoSEQ multiplex PCR; TCRdb's copy has only in-frame clones and lacks some. The table includes about 73,000 clones, approximately 80% detected once. The sample in question was blood, obtained before dendritic cell vaccination. Receptors originate from a human donor with glioblastoma.

The chain links TRBV5-1 to TRBJ1-2; 7 positions agree with TRBD1. The V and J ends lost 4 bases and 0 bases, in that order; junction bases with no gene match: 9. Germline CDR1 and CDR2: SGHRS and YFSETQ. The CDR3 loop spans 16 amino acids. The CDR3 protein is CASSLGQEYSNYGYTF. The DNA for the CDR3 is TGCGCCAGCAGCCTCGGACAGGAGTATTCTAACTATGGCTACACCTTC.

J is TRBJ2-1 and V is TRBV5-1; TRBD1 matches at 11 bases. CDR1 and CDR2 from the germline V gene are SGHRS and YFSETQ. Trimming removed 4 bases from V and 3 bases from J; junction bases left unmatched: 3. The CDR3 length is 15 residues. The CDR3 loop is CASSPGTGGYNEQFF. The CDR3 DNA follows: TGCGCCAGCAGCCCCGGGACAGGGGGCTACAATGAGCAGTTCTTC.

In its sample, this clone was seen a few times. The chain is built from TRBV7-9 and TRBJ2-2, with TRBD1 matching 8 bases. J lost 4 bases, V lost 4 bases, and 8 bases had no gene match. The CDR3 covers 16 residues. Germline values: CDR1 SEHNR, CDR2 FQNEAQ (reference sequence). Here the CDR3 DNA reads TGTGCCAGCAGCTCAAGGACAGGGCGAAGCACCGGGGAGCTGTTTTTT. This translates into CASSSRTGRSTGELFF.

The V gene is TRBV7-8, the J gene TRBJ1-2; D possibly corresponds to TRBD1 (6 bases). The CDR3 length is 13 residues. V lost 6 bases and J 8 bases, leaving 16 bases between the germline ends. CDR1 is SGHVS, CDR2 FQNEAQ, per germline. The DNA of the CDR3 is TGTGCCAGCAGTACAGGGTCGGGCAAGGGCTACACCTTC. As protein: CASSTGSGKGYTF.

The V call is TRBV5-6, the J call TRBJ1-4; no reliable D call. The CDR3 spans 14 residues. CDR1 SGHDT and CDR2 YYEEEE come from the germline V gene. Between the trimmed V and J ends, which lost 2 bases and 0 bases, there was a span of 5 bases. As DNA, the CDR3 is TGTGCCAGCAGCTTCAGGACAACTAATGAAAAACTGTTTTTT. It specifies CASSFRTTNEKLFF.

The chain links TRBV18 to TRBJ2-3, with D possibly matching TRBD2 (6 bases). V was shortened by 3 bases and J by 2 bases, with 15 bases between the two germline ends. This CDR3 comprises 16 residues. Looked up from germline, CDR1 is KGHSH and CDR2 is LQKENI. The CDR3 region has the DNA TGTGCCAGCTCACCTTATCTGGGGGAGGCCACAGATACGCAGTATTTT. Translated: CASSPYLGEATDTQYF.

The chain employs TRBV2 and TRBJ2-2; tentative D call: TRBD2 (6 bases). The germline V gene has CDR1 SNHLY and CDR2 FYNNEI. V was cut by 8 bases and J by 0 bases, with 10 bases left in between. There are 14 residues in the CDR3. For the CDR3, the DNA is TGTGCCAGCGCGGCGGGGACGAACACCGGGGAGCTGTTTTTT. Amino acid sequence: CASAAGTNTGELFF. Drawing the rest from reference TRBV2 and TRBJ2-2, the complete variable domain is EPEVTQTPSHQVTQMGQEVILRCVPISNHLYFYWYRQILGQKVEFLVSFYNNEISEKSEIFDDQFSVERPDGSNFTLKIRSTKLEDSAMYFCASAAGTNTGELFFGEGSRLTVL.

V gene TRBV25-1 combines with J gene TRBJ2-7; 10 bases are shared with TRBD2. The V gene end was trimmed by 7 bases and the J gene end by 2 bases; junction bases not matched to a gene: 14. The length of the CDR3 is 17 residues. From germline, CDR1 is MGHDK and CDR2 SYGVNS. CDR3 residues: CASTTTPRTSGTYEQYF. The CDR3 coding sequence is TGTGCCAGCACTACCACTCCTCGGACTAGCGGCACCTACGAGCAGTACTTC.

V gene TRBV25-1 combines with J gene TRBJ2-7, with TRBD2 as a possible D gene (6 bases). Germline lookup yields CDR1 MGHDK and CDR2 SYGVNS. The CDR3 has 13 residues. The V end was cut by 7 bases, the J end by 2 bases, with 12 bases between. CDR3 sequence: CASTQAGTYEQYF. CDR3 DNA: TGTGCCAGCACCCAGGCGGGGACCTACGAGCAGTACTTC.

DNA for the CDR3: TGTGCCAGGTCGCCGGGACAGGGCGCCCATGAGCAGTTCTTC. Translated: CARSPGQGAHEQFF. The chain uses TRBV2 and TRBJ2-1, with 9 bases that match TRBD1. J lost 8 bases, V lost 9 bases, and 11 bases had no gene match. Germline CDR1 reads SNHLY; CDR2 reads FYNNEI. There are 14 residues in the CDR3.

This rearrangement joins TRBV5-8 to TRBJ2-2; TRBD1 agrees at 7 bases. Germline V gene sequence: CDR1 SGHTS, CDR2 YDEGEE. The CDR3 length is 15 residues. Trimming cost V 5 bases and J 3 bases; bases outside gene matches: 7. For the CDR3, the DNA is TGTGCCAGCAGGGCGCAGGGGGTTGACACCGGGGAGCTGTTTTTT. The encoded protein is CASRAQGVDTGELFF.